These 3 T cell receptor beta chains came from one sample sequenced in a study of blood T cells in healthy people across ages (dated by TCRdb to between 2014 and 2017). Libraries were built with 5' RACE. The instrument given in TCRdb is Illumina HiSeq 2500. A second PCR of roughly 7 to 11 cycles was performed with a sample-barcoded 5' primer and a J-beta primer mix. TCRdb reran the public reads through fastp at Q25 and MiXCR, keeping productive beta chains. Identical CDR3 protein sequences are pooled into one entry, listed with their most common genes and DNA. This sample has approximately 690,000 distinct CDR3 sequences in its table, and 35% to 50% of those were observed once. The top ten hold 25% to 35% of the sample. Sequenced: blood. These receptors came from a man older than 75 in good health.

This sequence joins TRBV24-1 and TRBJ2-2; 9 bases match TRBD1. Looked up from germline, CDR1 is KGHDR and CDR2 is SFDVKD. The V and J ends lost 2 bases and 4 bases, in that order; junction bases with no gene match: 4. The CDR3 has 16 residues. CDR3: CATSDYGTGRTGELFF. The CDR3 DNA sequence: TGTGCCACCAGTGATTATGGGACAGGGCGCACCGGGGAGCTGTTTTTT.

This chain joins TRBV6-1 and TRBJ1-5; no clear D. The germline V and J ends were trimmed by 4 bases and 6 bases, with 10 bases remaining between them. The CDR3 runs to 13 residues. Germline V gene data show CDR1 as MNHNS and CDR2 as SASEGT. In DNA, the CDR3 is TGTGCCAGCAGTGCGGCAGGAGGTCAGCCCCAGCATTTT. Amino acids: CASSAAGGQPQHF.

The rearrangement links TRBV6-2 or TRBV6-3 to TRBJ2-2; D is undetermined. Germline CDR1 reads MNHEY; CDR2 reads SVGEGT. Trimming removed 7 bases at V and 9 bases at J, with 6 bases between. The CDR3 loop spans 10 amino acids. The CDR3 spells CASNWRELFF. For the CDR3, the DNA is TGTGCCAGCAATTGGAGGGAGCTGTTTTTT.